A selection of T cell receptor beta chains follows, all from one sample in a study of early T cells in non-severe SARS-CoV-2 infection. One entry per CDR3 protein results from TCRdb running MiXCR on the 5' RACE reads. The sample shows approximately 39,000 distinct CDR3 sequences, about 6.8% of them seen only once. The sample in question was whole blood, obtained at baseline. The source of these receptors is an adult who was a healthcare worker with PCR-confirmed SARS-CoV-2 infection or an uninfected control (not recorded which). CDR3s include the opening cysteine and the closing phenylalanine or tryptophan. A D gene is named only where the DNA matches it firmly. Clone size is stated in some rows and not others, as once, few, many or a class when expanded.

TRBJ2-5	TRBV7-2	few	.	CASSLARQIQETQYF	TGTGCCAGCAGCTTAGCGCGTCAGATACAAGAGACCCAGTACTTC
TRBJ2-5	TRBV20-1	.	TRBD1	CSAIPQGARLETQYF	TGCAGTGCTATCCCCCAGGGGGCCCGCCTCGAGACCCAGTACTTC
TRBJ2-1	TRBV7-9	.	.	CASSLLSESSSYNEQFF	TGTGCCAGCAGTCTACTGTCAGAATCGAGCTCCTACAATGAGCAGTTCTTC
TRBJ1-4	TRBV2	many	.	CASSGQAATNEKLFF	TGTGCCAGCAGTGGACAGGCCGCAACTAATGAAAAACTGTTTTTT
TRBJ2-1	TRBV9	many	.	CASSPGGESYNEQFF	TGTGCCAGCAGCCCCGGGGGAGAGTCCTACAATGAGCAGTTCTTC
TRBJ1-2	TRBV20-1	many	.	CSAREVQVGYGYTF	TGCAGTGCTAGAGAAGTTCAGGTCGGCTATGGCTACACCTTC
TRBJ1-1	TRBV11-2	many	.	CASSLEGVTEAFF	TGTGCCAGCAGCTTAGAGGGGGTCACTGAAGCTTTCTTT
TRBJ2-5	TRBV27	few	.	CARRDQRGETQYF	TGTGCCCGAAGGGACCAAAGAGGGGAGACCCAGTACTTC
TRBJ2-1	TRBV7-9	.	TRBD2	CASSWTSSYNEQFF	TGTGCCAGCAGCTGGACTAGCTCCTACAATGAGCAGTTCTTC
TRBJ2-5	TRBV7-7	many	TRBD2	CASSIGTSGKETQYF	TGTGCTAGCAGCATCGGGACTAGCGGAAAAGAGACCCAGTACTTC
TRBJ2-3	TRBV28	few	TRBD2	CATAKWTSGSPDTQYF	TGTGCCACCGCTAAGTGGACTAGCGGGAGCCCAGATACGCAGTATTTT
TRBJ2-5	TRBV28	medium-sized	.	CASSLVAQETQYF	TGTGCCAGCAGTTTGGTAGCTCAAGAGACCCAGTACTTC
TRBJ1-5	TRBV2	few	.	CASSVGGVQPQHF	TGTGCCAGCAGTGTGGGGGGCGTCCAGCCCCAGCATTTT
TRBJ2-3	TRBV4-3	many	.	CASSQDQGQSSTDTQYF	TGCGCCAGCAGCCAAGACCAAGGACAGTCTAGCACAGATACGCAGTATTTT
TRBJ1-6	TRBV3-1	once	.	CASAAHLGGEAPLHF	TGTGCCAGCGCTGCCCATCTCGGGGGTGAGGCACCCCTCCACTTT
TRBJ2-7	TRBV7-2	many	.	CASSPFPTYEQYF	TGTGCCAGCAGCCCTTTCCCTACCTACGAGCAGTACTTC
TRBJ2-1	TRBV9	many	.	CASSASLGGVYNEQFF	TGTGCCAGCAGCGCATCTCTAGGAGGCGTCTACAATGAGCAGTTCTTC
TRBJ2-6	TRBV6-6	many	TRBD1	CASSYGTGDSGANVLTF	TGTGCCAGCAGTTACGGGACAGGGGACTCTGGGGCCAACGTCCTGACTTTC
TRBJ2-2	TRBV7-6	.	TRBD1	CASSTLQGPRTNTGELFF	TGTGCCAGCAGCACCCTACAGGGGCCCCGAACGAACACCGGGGAGCTGTTTTTT
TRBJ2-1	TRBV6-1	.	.	CASSEGYNEQFF	TGTGCCAGCAGTGAAGGGTACAATGAGCAGTTCTTC
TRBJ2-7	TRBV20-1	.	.	CSARDQREQYF	TGCAGTGCTAGAGATCAGAGGGAGCAGTACTTC
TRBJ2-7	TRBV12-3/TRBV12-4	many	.	CASSFGSGSYEQYF	TGTGCCAGCAGTTTCGGCAGCGGATCCTACGAGCAGTACTTC
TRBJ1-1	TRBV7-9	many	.	CASSPKDEAFF	TGTGCCAGCAGCCCGAAGGATGAAGCTTTCTTT
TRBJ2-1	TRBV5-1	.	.	CASSWDRNEQFF	TGCGCCAGCAGCTGGGATCGTAACGAGCAGTTCTTC
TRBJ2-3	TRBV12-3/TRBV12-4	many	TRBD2	CASSSLGAGDSDTQYF	TGTGCCAGCAGTTCCCTTGGAGCGGGAGATTCTGATACGCAGTATTTT
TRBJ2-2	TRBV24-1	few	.	CATPRNITGELFF	TGTGCCACCCCCCGGAATATTACCGGGGAGCTGTTTTTT
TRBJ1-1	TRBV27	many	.	CASSSTWGGSLNTEAFF	TGTGCCAGCAGTTCAACGTGGGGTGGGTCTCTGAACACTGAAGCTTTCTTT
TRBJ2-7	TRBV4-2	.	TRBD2	CASSQDPAGAPSYEQYF	TGTGCCAGCAGCCAAGACCCAGCGGGGGCCCCCTCCTACGAGCAGTACTTC
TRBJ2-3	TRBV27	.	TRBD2	CASSWAGGDTKYF	TGTGCCAGCAGTTGGGCGGGGGGAGATACGAAGTATTTT
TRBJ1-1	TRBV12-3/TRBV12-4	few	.	CASSYDTDSSRSF	TGTGCCAGCAGTTATGATACGGACAGCTCGAGGTCATTT
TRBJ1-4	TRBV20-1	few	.	CSARDPFLEKLFF	TGCAGTGCTAGAGATCCCTTCTTGGAAAAACTGTTTTTT
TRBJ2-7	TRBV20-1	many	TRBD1	CSARGESQGVVEQYF	TGCAGTGCTAGAGGAGAGAGCCAGGGGGTGGTCGAGCAGTACTTC
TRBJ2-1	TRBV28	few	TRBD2	CASSPRLAGGPLYNEQFF	TGTGCCAGCAGTCCCAGACTAGCGGGAGGTCCCCTTTACAATGAGCAGTTCTTC
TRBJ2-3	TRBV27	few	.	CASRIADTQYF	TGTGCCAGCAGGATTGCAGATACGCAGTATTTT
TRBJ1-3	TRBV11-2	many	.	CASSRDVGHKTGNTIYF	TGTGCCAGCAGCCGAGACGTAGGACACAAGACTGGAAACACCATATATTTT
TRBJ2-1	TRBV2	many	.	CASVREYEQFF	TGTGCCAGCGTGAGGGAGTATGAGCAGTTCTTC
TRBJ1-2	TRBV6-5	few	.	CASRVQGRYTF	TGTGCCAGCAGGGTACAGGGCCGCTACACCTTC
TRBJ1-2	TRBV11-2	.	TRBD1	CASTPATGGFYGYTF	TGTGCCAGCACCCCTGCAACAGGGGGCTTCTATGGCTACACCTTC
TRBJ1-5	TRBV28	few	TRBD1	CASRLPGGDQPQHF	TGTGCCAGCAGGTTGCCAGGGGGAGATCAGCCCCAGCATTTT
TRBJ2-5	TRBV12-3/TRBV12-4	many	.	CASTRLGKETQYF	TGTGCCAGCACTAGGCTGGGAAAAGAGACCCAGTACTTC
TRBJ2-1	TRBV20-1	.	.	CSAHTGLGEQFF	TGCAGTGCCCATACTGGTCTCGGGGAGCAGTTCTTC
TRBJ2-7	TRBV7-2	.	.	CASSLWVGSYEQYF	TGTGCCAGCAGCTTATGGGTAGGGAGTTACGAGCAGTACTTC
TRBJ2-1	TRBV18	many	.	CASTIEGGPYNEQFF	TGTGCCAGCACGATAGAGGGGGGCCCCTACAATGAGCAGTTCTTC
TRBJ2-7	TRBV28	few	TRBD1	CASGGDRRHEQYF	TGTGCCAGCGGAGGGGACAGGCGCCACGAGCAGTACTTC
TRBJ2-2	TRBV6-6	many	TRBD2	CASSYPRGGAGVVGELFF	TGTGCCAGCAGTTACCCGAGGGGGGGAGCGGGAGTGGTCGGGGAGCTGTTTTTT
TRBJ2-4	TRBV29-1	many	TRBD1	CSVERTGDGIQYF	TGCAGCGTTGAAAGGACAGGGGATGGCATTCAGTACTTC
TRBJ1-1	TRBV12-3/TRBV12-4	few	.	CASSPVGTDTEAFF	TGTGCCAGCAGTCCGGTGGGGACGGACACTGAAGCTTTCTTT
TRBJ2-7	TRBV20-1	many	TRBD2	CSARGGGFGEQYF	TGCAGTGCTAGAGGGGGGGGTTTCGGCGAGCAGTACTTC
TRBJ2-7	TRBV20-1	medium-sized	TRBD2	CSAKNSGGRWDEQYF	TGCAGTGCTAAAAACTCGGGAGGACGATGGGACGAGCAGTACTTC
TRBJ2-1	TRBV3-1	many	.	CASSQDPGRINEQFF	TGTGCCAGCAGCCAAGATCCGGGGCGGATCAATGAGCAGTTCTTC
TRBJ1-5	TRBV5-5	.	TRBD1	CASSPDRGSIQPQHF	TGTGCCAGCAGCCCCGACAGGGGAAGTATCCAGCCCCAGCATTTT
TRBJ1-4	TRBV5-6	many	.	CASSFYREGEKLFF	TGTGCCAGCAGCTTTTACAGGGAAGGTGAAAAACTGTTTTTT
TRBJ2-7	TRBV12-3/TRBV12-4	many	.	CASSLMGAFYEQYF	TGTGCCAGCAGTTTAATGGGGGCGTTCTACGAGCAGTACTTC
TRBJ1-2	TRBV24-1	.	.	CATSDFKGTDGYTF	TGTGCCACCAGTGATTTTAAGGGGACGGATGGCTACACCTTC
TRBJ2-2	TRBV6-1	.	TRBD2	CASRRTSGTSNTGELFF	TGTGCCAGCAGGAGGACTAGCGGGACTTCGAACACCGGGGAGCTGTTTTTT